What follows are 18 T cell receptor beta chains derived from one specimen sequenced in a study of cytomegalovirus exposure and HLA in healthy donors. PCR used 60 Vbeta primers and 13 Jbeta primers. Generated by immunoSEQ multiplex PCR, the TCRdb table keeps only in-frame clones and is missing some. This table has approximately 150,000 clones, roughly 87% appearing once. Sequencing was done on a sample of PBMCs. The receptors shown here come from a man aged 25-45 years in good health and CMV-seropositive.

V is TRBV11-3 and J is TRBJ1-1; tentatively, D is TRBD1 (5 bases). The germline V and J ends were trimmed by 4 bases and 4 bases, with 25 bases remaining between them. This CDR3 has 18 residues. Germline V gene sequence: CDR1 SGHNT, CDR2 YENEEA. The CDR3 is CASSCFFGAPRDSTEAFF. The CDR3 DNA reads as TGTGCCAGCAGCTGCTTCTTTGGGGCGCCTAGGGACTCCACTGAAGCTTTCTTT.

This clone was detected many times. The chain has TRBV4-1 and TRBJ1-1; TRBD1 matches at 12 bases. With 3 bases clipped from V and 1 base from J, the junction kept 6 bases outside the gene matches. CDR1 and CDR2 (germline): MGHRA, YSYEKL. There are 17 residues in the CDR3. The CDR3 nucleotides read TGCGCCAGCAGCCAGACCGGGACAGGGGGCCCGAACACTGAAGCTTTCTTT. As protein: CASSQTGTGGPNTEAFF.

The genes are TRBV28 and TRBJ1-6; TRBD1 agrees at 7 bases. Unmatched junction bases numbered 11, after V lost 5 bases and J lost 10 bases. The CDR3 covers 15 residues. Germline V CDR1 and CDR2: MDHEN, SYDVKM. CDR3 residues: CASSLGTAERSPLHF. CDR3 nucleotide sequence: TGTGCCAGCAGTCTCGGGACAGCTGAGCGGTCACCCCTCCACTTT.

This chain's CDR3 is CSALGGGRHTEAFF. DNA of the CDR3: TGCAGCGCCCTCGGGGGGGGGCGGCACACTGAAGCTTTCTTT. The rearrangement links TRBV29-1 to TRBJ1-1; TRBD1 is a possible D gene (6 bases). The germline V and J ends were trimmed by 7 bases and 3 bases, with 18 bases remaining between them. The CDR3 consists of 14 residues. Germline-derived CDR1 and CDR2 are SQVTM and ANQGSEA.

The chain links TRBV9 to TRBJ2-2; 8 bases align to TRBD1. The CDR3 is made up of 15 amino acids. Looked up from germline, CDR1 is SGDLS and CDR2 is YYNGEE. J was trimmed by 4 bases and V by 4 bases; bases with no gene match: 6. The CDR3, as DNA: TGTGCCAGCAGCCCATGGACAGGGAGCACCGGGGAGCTGTTTTTT. Encoded protein: CASSPWTGSTGELFF.

This chain joins TRBV5-1 and TRBJ1-1, with D hard to call. V lost 2 bases and J 5 bases, leaving 13 bases between the germline ends. The CDR3 consists of 14 residues. Germline-derived CDR1 and CDR2 are SGHRS and YFSETQ. CDR3 protein: CASSLSRVGTEAFF. As DNA, the CDR3 is TGCGCCAGCAGCTTATCGAGGGTCGGGACTGAAGCTTTCTTT.

This chain joins TRBV29-1 and TRBJ1-5; D possibly corresponds to TRBD1 (6 bases). The CDR3 has 13 amino acids. CDR1 SQVTM and CDR2 ANQGSEA come from the germline V gene. Trimming shortened V by 6 bases and J by 7 bases, and 16 bases separated the two germline ends. CDR3 sequence reads: CSVSRGEGQPQHF. DNA of the CDR3: TGCAGCGTATCCAGGGGAGAGGGCCAGCCCCAGCATTTT.

The chain recombines TRBV25-1 with TRBJ2-5; 7 nucleotides align to TRBD1. V was clipped by 6 bases and J by 9 bases; unmatched bases: 7. Germline values: CDR1 MGHDK, CDR2 SYGVNS. CDR3 length: 12 amino acids. The CDR3 loop is CASRGQDVPQYF. CDR3 DNA sequence: TGTGCCAGCAGAGGACAGGACGTACCCCAGTACTTC.

Details on this clone: Other DNA sequences within the sample encode an identical CDR3. J is TRBJ2-7 and V is TRBV5-6; 8 positions agree with TRBD2. CDR3 length: 14 amino acids. Per germline, CDR1 SGHDT and CDR2 YYEEEE. The J segment lost 4 bases and the V segment lost 4 bases, leaving 7 bases of the junction unmatched. The CDR3 sequence: CASSPGGPGYEQYF. DNA of the CDR3: TGTGCCAGCAGCCCGGGAGGGCCTGGGTACGAGCAGTACTTC.

The J gene is TRBJ2-7, the V gene TRBV5-1; perhaps TRBD2 as D (6 bases). The CDR3 totals 15 residues. V gave up 0 bases and J gave up 2 bases, with 12 bases separating them. The germline CDR1 and CDR2 sequences are SGHRS and YFSETQ. The CDR3 spells CASSLAGRRAYEQYF. The CDR3 DNA reads TGCGCCAGCAGCTTGGCCGGGCGGAGGGCCTACGAGCAGTACTTC.

The chain combines TRBV18 with TRBJ2-7; 8 nucleotides line up with TRBD2. Germline values: CDR1 KGHSH, CDR2 LQKENI. Trimming cost V 3 bases and J 3 bases; bases outside gene matches: 7. The CDR3 runs to 15 residues. This CDR3 is CASSPPAAGGYEQYF. DNA of the CDR3: TGTGCCAGCTCACCCCCCGCCGCGGGGGGCTACGAGCAGTACTTC.

The CDR3 sequence: CASSEAHSDQPQHF. The CDR3 DNA reads as TGTGCCAGCAGTGAAGCGCACTCCGATCAGCCCCAGCATTTT. This chain links TRBV6-1 with TRBJ1-5; D gene uncertain. V lost 0 bases to trimming and J lost 5 bases, with 8 bases between them. In germline, CDR1 is MNHNS, CDR2 SASEGT. This CDR3 comprises 14 residues.

This chain connects TRBV28 to TRBJ2-7; the D gene is possibly TRBD1 (6 bases). The ends were cut back, 6 bases at V and 4 bases at J, with 25 bases in the middle. CDR1 MDHEN and CDR2 SYDVKM come from the germline V gene. This CDR3 comprises 17 residues. The CDR3 reads CASRNHANPSTGYEQYF. The CDR3 DNA reads TGTGCCAGCAGAAACCATGCTAATCCCTCGACAGGATACGAGCAGTACTTC.

CDR3 in DNA: TGTGCCAGCAGTTTACTAGCGGGGCTCAATGAGCAGTTCTTC. It translates to CASSLLAGLNEQFF. V gene TRBV6-6 combines with J gene TRBJ2-1; 10 nucleotides match TRBD2. V was pared by 4 bases and J by 6 bases, with 3 bases of the junction left unmatched. Per the germline V gene, CDR1 is MNHNY and CDR2 is SVGAGI (reference sequence). The CDR3 consists of 14 residues.

J is TRBJ1-2 and V is TRBV6-6, with D unclear. Trimming removed 7 bases at V and 1 base at J, with 7 bases between. This CDR3 has 12 residues. From germline, CDR1 is MNHNY and CDR2 SVGAGI (reference sequence). The CDR3 bases are TGTGCCAGCACCAACGGTAACTATGGCTACACCTTC. Residues: CASTNGNYGYTF.

The chain carries TRBV10-3 and TRBJ2-1; 9 bases line up with TRBD2. Germline V gene lookup returns CDR1 ENHRY and CDR2 SYGVKD. The V gene end was trimmed by 2 bases and the J gene end by 7 bases; junction bases not matched to a gene: 6. CDR3 length equals 15 residues. DNA of the CDR3: TGTGCCATCAGTGAGGGCGGGAGGGCCAGGAATGAGCAGTTCTTC. This translates into CAISEGGRARNEQFF.

This clone has a handful of counts. The rearrangement links TRBV28 to TRBJ2-7; D not resolved. The CDR3 loop spans 13 amino acids. CDR1 and CDR2 from the germline V gene are MDHEN and SYDVKM. Trimming removed 8 bases at V and 0 bases at J, with 11 bases between. The CDR3 protein is CASYHNPSYEQYF. CDR3 sequence (DNA): TGTGCCAGCTACCACAACCCCTCCTACGAGCAGTACTTC.

In the case of this clone: This sample also contains other DNA sequences that code for the same CDR3. This chain connects TRBV28 to TRBJ2-7; unclear D gene. Germline CDR1 reads MDHEN; CDR2 reads SYDVKM. The CDR3 has 12 residues. Trimming took 2 bases from V and 1 from J, leaving 3 bases between them. This CDR3 is CASSLLSYEQYF. The CDR3 DNA sequence: TGTGCCAGCAGTTTACTATCCTACGAGCAGTACTTC.